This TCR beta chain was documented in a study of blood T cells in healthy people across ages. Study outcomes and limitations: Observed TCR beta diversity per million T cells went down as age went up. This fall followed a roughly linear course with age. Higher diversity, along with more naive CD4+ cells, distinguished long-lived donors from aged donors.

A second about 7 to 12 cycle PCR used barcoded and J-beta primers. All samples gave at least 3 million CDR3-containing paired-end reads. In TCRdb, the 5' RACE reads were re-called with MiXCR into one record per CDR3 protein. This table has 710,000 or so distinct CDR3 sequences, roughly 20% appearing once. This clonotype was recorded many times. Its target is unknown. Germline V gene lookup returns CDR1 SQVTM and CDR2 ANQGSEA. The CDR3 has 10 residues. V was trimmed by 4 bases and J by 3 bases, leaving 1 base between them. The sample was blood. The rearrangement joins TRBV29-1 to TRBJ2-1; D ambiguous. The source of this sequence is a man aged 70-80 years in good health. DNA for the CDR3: TGCAGCGTTGGCTACAATGAGCAGTTCTTC. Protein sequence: CSVGYNEQFF.